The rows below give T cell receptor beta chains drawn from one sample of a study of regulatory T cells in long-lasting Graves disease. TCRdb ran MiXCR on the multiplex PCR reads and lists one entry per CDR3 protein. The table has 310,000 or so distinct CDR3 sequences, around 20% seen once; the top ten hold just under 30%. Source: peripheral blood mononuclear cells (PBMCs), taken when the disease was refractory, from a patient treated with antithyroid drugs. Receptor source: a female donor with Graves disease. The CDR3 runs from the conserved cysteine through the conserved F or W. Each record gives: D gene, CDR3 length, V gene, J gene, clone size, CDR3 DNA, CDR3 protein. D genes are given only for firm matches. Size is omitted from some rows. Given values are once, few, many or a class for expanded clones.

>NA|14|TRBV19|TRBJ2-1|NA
TGTGCCAGTAGTACTCAGGGCGCCTACAATGAGCAGTTCTTC
CASSTQGAYNEQFF
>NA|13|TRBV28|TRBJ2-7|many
TGTGCCAGCAAGGTTGGGGGCTCCTACGAGCAGTACTTC
CASKVGGSYEQYF
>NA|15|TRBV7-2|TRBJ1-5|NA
TGTGCCAGCAGCTTAAGGCCCGGGTTGGGCGAGCCCCAGCATTTT
CASSLRPGLGEPQHF
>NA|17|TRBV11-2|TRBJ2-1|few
TGTGCCAGCAGCTCAATTGCGGGGCTAAGCTCCTACAATGAGCAGTTCTTC
CASSSIAGLSSYNEQFF
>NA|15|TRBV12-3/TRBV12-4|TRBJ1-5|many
TGTGCCAGCAGTTCATCAGGTGGAGGCAATCAGCCCCAGCATTTT
CASSSSGGGNQPQHF
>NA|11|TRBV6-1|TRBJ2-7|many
TGTGCCAGCAGTGCACGACAAGAGCAGTACTTC
CASSARQEQYF
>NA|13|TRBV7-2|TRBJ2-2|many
TGTGCCAGCAGGCGGGGGAACACCGGGGAGCTGTTTTTT
CASRRGNTGELFF
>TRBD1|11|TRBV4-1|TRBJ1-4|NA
TGCGCCAGCAGCCGCGGCGGGACAGTGTTTTTT
CASSRGGTVFF
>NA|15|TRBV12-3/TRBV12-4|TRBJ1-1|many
TGTGCCAGCAGTTTAGAGGGGGGGCTGGGGACTGAAGCTTTCTTT
CASSLEGGLGTEAFF
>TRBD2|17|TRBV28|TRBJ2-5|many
TGTGCCAGCAGTTTAGCCGGGACTAGCGGGAGTTGGGAGACCCAGTACTTC
CASSLAGTSGSWETQYF
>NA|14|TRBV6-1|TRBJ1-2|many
TGTGCCAGCAGTGAATTCGGATCGGGCTATGGCTACACCTTC
CASSEFGSGYGYTF
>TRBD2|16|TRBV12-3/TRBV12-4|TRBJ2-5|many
TGTGCCAGCAGTTTAAGCCCAGCGGGGTATGGAGAGACCCAGTACTTC
CASSLSPAGYGETQYF
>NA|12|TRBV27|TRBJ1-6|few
TGTGCCAGCAGTGATAATAATTCACCCCTCCACTTT
CASSDNNSPLHF
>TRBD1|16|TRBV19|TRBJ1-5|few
TGTGCCAGTAGCCAAATACAGGGGATTAGCAATCAGCCCCAGCATTTT
CASSQIQGISNQPQHF
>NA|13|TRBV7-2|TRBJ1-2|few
TGTGCCAGCAGCTACGCAGGGAGGGATGGCTACACCTTC
CASSYAGRDGYTF
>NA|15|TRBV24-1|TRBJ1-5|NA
TGTGCCACCAGTGGCCCAGGGGACAGCAATCAGCCCCAGCATTTT
CATSGPGDSNQPQHF
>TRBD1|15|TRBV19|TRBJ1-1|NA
TGTGCCAGTAGTATAGATAAACAGGGGGCTTCTGAAGCTTTCTTT
CASSIDKQGASEAFF
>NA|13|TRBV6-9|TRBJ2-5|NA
TGTGCCAGCAGTTACGAGCGGAGGGGCCCGGGGGTCTTC
CASSYERRGPGVF
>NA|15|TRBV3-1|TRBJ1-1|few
TGTGCCAGCAGGCTCGGGGATACAATGAACACTGAAGCTTTCTTT
CASRLGDTMNTEAFF
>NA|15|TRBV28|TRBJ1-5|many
TGTGCCCACTCGAGGTTAGTCGGAAACAATCAGCCCCAGCATTTT
CAHSRLVGNNQPQHF
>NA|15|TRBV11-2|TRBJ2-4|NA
TGTGCCAGCAGCTTGCTCGGGGCAGGGAAAAACATTCAGTACTTC
CASSLLGAGKNIQYF
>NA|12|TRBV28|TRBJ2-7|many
TGTGCCAGCAGTTTGATCCTCTACGAGCAGTACTTC
CASSLILYEQYF
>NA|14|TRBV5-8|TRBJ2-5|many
TGTGCCAGCAGCAGGACACCAAAGGGGGAGACCCAGTACTTC
CASSRTPKGETQYF
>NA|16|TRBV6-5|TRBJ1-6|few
TGTGCCAGCAGTTACGATTGGGCGTCAGACAATTCACCCCTCCACTTT
CASSYDWASDNSPLHF
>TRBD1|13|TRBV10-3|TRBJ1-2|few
TGTGCCATATCCGGGACAGCTAACTATGGCTACACCTTC
CAISGTANYGYTF
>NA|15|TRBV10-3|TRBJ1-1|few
TGTGCCATCAGCCGTGTGGGGACGAGGAACACTGAAGCTTTCTTT
CAISRVGTRNTEAFF
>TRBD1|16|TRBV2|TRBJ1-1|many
TGTGCCAGCAGTGGACAGGGGGTAGTATTAAGGACTGAAGCTTTCTTT
CASSGQGVVLRTEAFF
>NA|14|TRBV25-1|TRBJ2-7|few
TGTGCCAGCAGTACGACAGCATCTACCTACGAGCAGTACTTC
CASSTTASTYEQYF
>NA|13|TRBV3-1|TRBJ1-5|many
TGTGCCAGCAGCCGAGGTCCAATGTGGCCCCAGCATTTT
CASSRGPMWPQHF
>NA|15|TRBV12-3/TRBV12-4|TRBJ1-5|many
TGTGCCAGCAGTTTTGCTGGCGGGGCCAATCAGCCCCAGCATTTT
CASSFAGGANQPQHF
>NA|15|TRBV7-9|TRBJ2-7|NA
TGTGCCAGCAGCTTATCCGCCGGGACCCCGACGGAGCAGTACTTC
CASSLSAGTPTEQYF
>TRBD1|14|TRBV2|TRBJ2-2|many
TGTGCCAGCATTGGGACAGGGAACACCGGGGAGCTGTTTTTT
CASIGTGNTGELFF
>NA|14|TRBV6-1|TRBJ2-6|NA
TGTGCCAGCACTACAGGGTCTGGGGCCAACGTCCTGACTTTC
CASTTGSGANVLTF
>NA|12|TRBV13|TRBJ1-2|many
TGTGCCCTCATGTCGGGACCCAAGGGCTACACCTTC
CALMSGPKGYTF